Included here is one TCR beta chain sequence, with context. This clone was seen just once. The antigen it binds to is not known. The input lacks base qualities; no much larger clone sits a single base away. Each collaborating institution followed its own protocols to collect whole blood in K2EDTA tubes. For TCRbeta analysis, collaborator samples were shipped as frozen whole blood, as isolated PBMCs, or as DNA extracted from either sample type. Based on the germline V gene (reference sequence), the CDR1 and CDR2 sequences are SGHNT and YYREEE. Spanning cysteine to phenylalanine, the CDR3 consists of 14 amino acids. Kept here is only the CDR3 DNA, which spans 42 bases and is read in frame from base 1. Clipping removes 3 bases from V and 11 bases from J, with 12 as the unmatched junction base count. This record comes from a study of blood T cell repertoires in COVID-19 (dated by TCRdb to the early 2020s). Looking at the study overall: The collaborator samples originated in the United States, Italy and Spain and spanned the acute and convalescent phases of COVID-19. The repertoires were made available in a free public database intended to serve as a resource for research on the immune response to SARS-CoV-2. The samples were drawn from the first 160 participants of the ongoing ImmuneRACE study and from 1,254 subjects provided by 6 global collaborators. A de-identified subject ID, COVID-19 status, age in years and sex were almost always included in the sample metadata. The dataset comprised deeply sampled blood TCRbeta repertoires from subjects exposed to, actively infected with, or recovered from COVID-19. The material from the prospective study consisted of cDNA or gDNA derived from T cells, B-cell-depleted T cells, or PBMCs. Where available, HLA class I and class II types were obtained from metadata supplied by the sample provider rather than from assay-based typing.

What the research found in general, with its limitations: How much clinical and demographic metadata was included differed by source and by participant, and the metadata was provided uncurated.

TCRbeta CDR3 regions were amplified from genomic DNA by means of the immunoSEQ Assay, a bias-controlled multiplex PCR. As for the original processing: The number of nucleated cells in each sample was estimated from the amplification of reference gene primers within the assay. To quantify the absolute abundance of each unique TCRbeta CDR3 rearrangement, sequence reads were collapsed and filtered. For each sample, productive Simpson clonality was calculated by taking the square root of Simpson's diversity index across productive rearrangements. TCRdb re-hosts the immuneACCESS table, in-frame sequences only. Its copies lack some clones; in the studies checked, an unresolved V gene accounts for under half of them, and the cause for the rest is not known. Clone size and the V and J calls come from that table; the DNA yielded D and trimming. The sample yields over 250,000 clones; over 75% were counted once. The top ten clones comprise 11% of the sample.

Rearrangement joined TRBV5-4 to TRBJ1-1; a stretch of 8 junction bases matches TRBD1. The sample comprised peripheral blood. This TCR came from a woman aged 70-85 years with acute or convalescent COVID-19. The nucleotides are TGTGCCAGCAGCTCGGTTGAACAGGGGGATAAGGCTTTCTTT. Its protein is CASSSVEQGDKAFF.